These 21 T cell receptor beta chains share one sample of origin, sequenced in a study of shared clonotypes between healthy human individuals (TCRdb year 2020). Libraries came from the immunoSEQ multiplex PCR assay. TCRdb stores this immuneACCESS table with in-frame sequences only. Part of the clones is absent; in the studies checked, under half of the shortfall reflects unresolved V genes, and no reason is known for the rest. The sample records almost 700,000 clones, 90% to 95% of which are singletons. The ten largest clonotypes hold 24% of the sample. CD8 naive samples were CD45RO-negative cells positively selected for CCR7, giving a CD45RA+CCR7+ population that excluded TemRA cells. Sequencing was performed on naive CD8+ T cells sorted from blood. The cell subset or site tag for this specimen amounts to: CD45RA+CCR7+. These receptors were obtained from a young man in good health.

In its sample, this clone was seen many times. V gene TRBV27 combines with J gene TRBJ2-6; D may be TRBD1 or TRBD2 (5 bases each). Germline assignment: CDR1 MNHEY and CDR2 SMNVEV (reference sequence). There are 16 residues in the CDR3. V lost 0 bases, J lost 0 bases, and 6 bases lay in between. The CDR3 is CASSLSRGSGANVLTF. The CDR3 DNA sequence: TGTGCCAGCAGTTTATCGAGGGGCTCTGGGGCCAACGTCCTGACTTTC.

The rearrangement uses TRBV7-2 and TRBJ2-7, with 7 bases matching TRBD1. Germline trimming cut 3 bases from V and 3 bases from J; bases unmatched to any gene: 8. The length of the CDR3 is 15 residues. CDR1 and CDR2 from the germline V gene are SGHTA and FQGNSA. CDR3 coding DNA: TGTGCCAGCAGCTTCCCGGGACAGCGAAGCTACGAGCAGTACTTC. Amino acid sequence: CASSFPGQRSYEQYF. Filled out from reference TRBV7-2 and TRBJ2-7, the complete variable domain reads GAGVSQSPSNKVTEKGKDVELRCDPISGHTALYWYRQSLGQGLEFLIYFQGNSAPDKSGLPSDRFSAERTGGSVSTLTIQRTQQEDSAVYLCASSFPGQRSYEQYFGPGTRLTVT.

This clone was found a few times. This rearrangement joins TRBV18 to TRBJ2-6; D ambiguous. Germline loops: CDR1 KGHSH, CDR2 LQKENI. Trimming took 4 bases from V and 0 from J, leaving 7 bases between them. The CDR3 is made up of 15 amino acids. CDR3 nucleotides: TGTGCCAGCTCACAAATCGACTCTGGGGCCAACGTCCTGACTTTC. This encodes CASSQIDSGANVLTF.

The V call is TRBV28, the J call TRBJ1-5, with D unresolved. Germline assignment: CDR1 MDHEN and CDR2 SYDVKM. The CDR3 covers 15 residues. V lost 3 bases, J lost 0 bases, and 9 bases lay in between. The CDR3 is CASSFEAYSNQPQHF. In nucleotides, the CDR3 is TGTGCCAGCAGTTTCGAGGCTTATAGCAATCAGCCCCAGCATTTT.

The chain has TRBV5-4 and TRBJ2-7; 12 bases align to TRBD2. From germline, CDR1 is SGHNT and CDR2 YYREEE (reference sequence). The J segment lost 5 bases and the V segment lost 4 bases, leaving 4 bases of the junction unmatched. This CDR3 comprises 14 residues. DNA of the CDR3: TGTGCCAGCAGCCCCCTAGCGGGAGGGAACGAGCAGTACTTC. As protein: CASSPLAGGNEQYF.

A note on this clone: At one end the junction does not follow the germline gene, possibly because of a read error. The rearrangement links TRBV27 to TRBJ2-1, with D perhaps TRBD2 (6 bases). The CDR3 covers 17 residues. Germline CDR1 MNHEY, CDR2 SMNVEV (reference sequence). CDR3 amino acids: CASSPSWGEYRYNGQFF. CDR3 coding DNA: TGTGCCAGCAGTCCCTCCTGGGGGGAGTATCGATACAATGGGCAGTTCTTC.

The rearrangement uses TRBV11-2 and TRBJ2-7; 8 nucleotides agree with TRBD2. The CDR3 extends over 15 amino acids. Looked up from germline, CDR1 is SGHAT and CDR2 is FQNNGV. V shed 4 bases and J 3 bases; nucleotides not matched to a gene: 8. The CDR3 reads CASSSIAGTLYEQYF. The CDR3, as DNA: TGTGCCAGCAGCTCCATAGCGGGAACCCTCTACGAGCAGTACTTC.

The rearrangement uses TRBV4-3 and TRBJ2-1; possibly TRBD2 for D (5 bases). V was trimmed by 0 bases and J by 7 bases, leaving 16 bases between them. Germline loops: CDR1 LGHNA, CDR2 YSLEER. The CDR3 consists of 16 residues. CDR3: CASSQDPDSYSNEQFF. The CDR3 DNA sequence: TGCGCCAGCAGCCAAGACCCGGACTCGTACTCAAATGAGCAGTTCTTC.

The chain has TRBV28 and TRBJ2-1, with TRBD2 identical over 15 bases. The germline CDR1 and CDR2 sequences are MDHEN and SYDVKM. This CDR3 contains 19 residues. The V and J ends lost 5 bases and 6 bases, in that order; junction bases with no gene match: 14. Written as DNA, the CDR3 is TGTGCCAGCAGTCCAGGACTAGCGGGAGGGCCGGGGAATCTCAATGAGCAGTTCTTC. Protein: CASSPGLAGGPGNLNEQFF.

The chain recombines TRBV4-3 with TRBJ2-7; 8 nucleotides agree with TRBD2. The germline V gene encodes CDR1 LGHNA and CDR2 YSLEER. This CDR3 is 15 amino acids long. Trimming at V came to 0 bases and at J to 3 bases, leaving 4 bases not matched to a gene. CDR3 nucleotide sequence: TGCGCCAGCAGCCAAGAAAAGCGGGAGCACTACGAGCAGTACTTC. This codes for CASSQEKREHYEQYF.

This sequence joins TRBV27 and TRBJ1-5; D remains unclear. The CDR3 is 15 amino acids. Deletions cut 0 bases from V and 3 bases from J, with 9 bases between. In germline, CDR1 is MNHEY, CDR2 SMNVEV (reference sequence). The CDR3 DNA is TGTGCCAGCAGTTTATCGGCCGGGGTCAATCAGCCCCAGCATTTT. This translates into CASSLSAGVNQPQHF.

The chain uses TRBV29-1 and TRBJ2-3; the D gene is possibly TRBD2 (5 bases). The CDR3 sequence is 14 residues long. Trimming shortened V by 2 bases and J by 4 bases, and 13 bases separated the two germline ends. Germline V lookup: CDR1 SQVTM, CDR2 ANQGSEA. In DNA form, the CDR3 reads TGCAGCGTTGAATACGACGGGGTGGCAGATACGCAGTATTTT. Amino acid sequence: CSVEYDGVADTQYF.

The V gene is TRBV6-1, the J gene TRBJ2-5; D is tentatively TRBD1 or TRBD2 (5 bases each). Trimming pared 6 bases from V and 4 bases from J, leaving 12 bases between. The CDR3 contains 13 residues. The germline CDR1 and CDR2 sequences are MNHNS and SASEGT. Written as DNA, the CDR3 is TGTGCCAGCAGGGAACGGGGACGAGAGACCCAGTACTTC. Residues: CASRERGRETQYF.

This chain joins TRBV10-2 and TRBJ2-3; TRBD2 aligns across 10 bases. Per germline, CDR1 WSHSY and CDR2 SAAADI. The CDR3 totals 17 residues. With 3 bases clipped from V and 2 bases from J, the junction kept 8 bases outside the gene matches. The CDR3 sequence is CASSDSVLAGDTDTQYF. The DNA for the CDR3 is TGCGCCAGCAGTGACTCGGTTCTAGCGGGAGACACAGATACGCAGTATTTT.

The CDR3 loop is CASSLNLVGYEQYF. CDR3 sequence (DNA): TGTGCCAGCAGCTTAAATCTAGTCGGGTACGAGCAGTACTTC. The chain couples TRBV7-2 to TRBJ2-7; D not resolved. The length of the CDR3 is 14 residues. V was trimmed by 2 bases and J by 4 bases, leaving 12 bases between them. Germline V gene sequence: CDR1 SGHTA, CDR2 FQGNSA.

This clone showed up just once. The chain recombines TRBV7-2 with TRBJ2-7; 11 nucleotides match TRBD2. There are 16 residues in the CDR3. Trimming removed 1 base from V and 3 bases from J; junction bases left unmatched: 5. Germline assignment: CDR1 SGHTA and CDR2 FQGNSA. The chain's CDR3 is CASSLGVSGRDYEQYF. Here the CDR3 DNA reads TGTGCCAGCAGCTTAGGGGTTAGCGGGAGGGACTACGAGCAGTACTTC.

V usage is TRBV7-6 and J usage is TRBJ2-5, with TRBD2 identical over 11 bases. CDR1 is SGHVS, CDR2 FNYEAQ, per germline. The V gene end was trimmed by 5 bases and the J gene end by 2 bases; junction bases not matched to a gene: 4. The CDR3 is made up of 15 amino acids. The CDR3, as DNA: TGTGCCAGCAGCAGGACTAGCGGGTTTCAAGAGACCCAGTACTTC. Translation gives CASSRTSGFQETQYF.

This chain uses TRBV27 with TRBJ2-3; D unclear. Germline CDR1 and CDR2: MNHEY and SMNVEV (reference sequence). This CDR3 comprises 13 residues. With 1 base removed from V and 4 bases from J, the gap between germline ends came to 6 bases. The CDR3 sequence is CASSLLGSDTQYF. CDR3 in DNA: TGTGCCAGCAGTTTATTGGGATCAGATACGCAGTATTTT.

The chain links TRBV4-3 to TRBJ2-7; tentatively, D is TRBD1 (5 bases). The CDR3 is made up of 15 amino acids. The germline V and J ends were trimmed by 0 bases and 3 bases, with 12 bases remaining between them. The germline V gene encodes CDR1 LGHNA and CDR2 YSLEER. The CDR3 DNA reads as TGCGCCAGCAGCCAAGACAGGGAACCAGTCTACGAGCAGTACTTC. Protein product: CASSQDREPVYEQYF.

CDR3 amino acids: CASSLNQGGQPQHF. The CDR3 nucleotides are TGTGCCAGCAGCCTGAACCAGGGTGGTCAGCCCCAGCATTTT. The rearrangement links TRBV13 to TRBJ1-5; a possible D gene is TRBD1 (5 bases). V was clipped by 5 bases and J by 6 bases, with 14 bases between them. This CDR3 is built from 14 residues. Germline V gene sequence: CDR1 PRHDT, CDR2 FYEKMQ (reference sequence). Full variable domain (remainder filled in from reference TRBV13 and TRBJ1-5): AAGVIQSPRHLIKEKRETATLKCYPIPRHDTVYWYQQGPGQDPQFLISFYEKMQSDKGSIPDRFSAQQFSDYHSELNMSSLELGDSALYFCASSLNQGGQPQHFGDGTRLSIL.

Concerning this clone: Possible read error: a much larger clone is one base away. The genes are TRBV7-2 and TRBJ1-5; D ambiguous. This CDR3 comprises 16 residues. Germline lookup yields CDR1 SGHTA and CDR2 FQGNSA. Trimming stripped 2 bases from V and 1 base from J, with 12 bases between. Here the CDR3 DNA reads TGTGCCAGCAGCTTAACCGGACTCTGGAGCAATCAGCCCCAGCATTTT. Translating it yields CASSLTGLWSNQPQHF.